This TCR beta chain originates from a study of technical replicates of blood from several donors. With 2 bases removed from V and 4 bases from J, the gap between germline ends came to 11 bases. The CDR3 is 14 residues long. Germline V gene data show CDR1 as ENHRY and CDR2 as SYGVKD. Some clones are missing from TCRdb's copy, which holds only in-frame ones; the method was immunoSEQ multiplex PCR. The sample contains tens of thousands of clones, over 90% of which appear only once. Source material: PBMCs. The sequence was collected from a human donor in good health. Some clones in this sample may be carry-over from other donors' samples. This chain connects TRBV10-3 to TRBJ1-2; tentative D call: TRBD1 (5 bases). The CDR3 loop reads CAISEPLGGYGYTF. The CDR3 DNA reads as TGTGCCATCAGTGAGCCCCTGGGGGGCTATGGCTACACCTTC.